Shown below are 30 T cell receptor beta chains from a single sample sequenced in a study of blood T cell repertoires in COVID-19. Only in-frame clones appear in the TCRdb table, and some are missing; sequencing was by immunoSEQ multiplex PCR. Of hundreds of thousands of clones in the sample, 90% were seen once. The sequenced material came from PBMCs or T cells enriched from blood (not recorded which). These receptors were obtained from a man aged 55 to 70 who had recovered from COVID-19.

This sequence joins TRBV6-5 and TRBJ1-1; a possible D gene is TRBD1 (5 bases). Germline V CDR1 and CDR2: MNHEY, SVGAGI. The CDR3 runs 13 residues. V gave up 7 bases and J gave up 4 bases, with 13 bases separating them. The CDR3 spells CASIRVVGTEAFF. The CDR3 DNA reads as TGTGCCAGCATCAGGGTGGTAGGCACTGAAGCTTTCTTT.

The rearrangement links TRBV6-5 to TRBJ1-2, with TRBD1 identical over 9 bases. V trimming: 5 bases; J trimming: 5 bases; junction bases outside the gene matches: 3. Germline V lookup: CDR1 MNHEY, CDR2 SVGAGI. This CDR3 has 13 residues. The CDR3 region is CASSRDRVYGYTF. The CDR3 DNA reads TGTGCCAGCAGTAGGGACAGGGTATATGGCTACACCTTC.

This rearrangement joins TRBV20-1 to TRBJ2-3; TRBD2 aligns across 9 bases. The V and J ends lost 3 bases and 0 bases, in that order; junction bases with no gene match: 1. CDR3 length: 14 amino acids. Germline V gene lookup returns CDR1 DFQATT and CDR2 SNEGSKA (reference sequence). CDR3 loop: CSASTSGSTDTQYF. CDR3 coding DNA: TGCAGTGCTAGTACTAGCGGGAGCACAGATACGCAGTATTTT.

This clone occurred once. The rearrangement links TRBV5-4 to TRBJ2-3; TRBD2 is a possible D gene (6 bases). CDR1 and CDR2 from the germline V gene are SGHNT and YYREEE (reference sequence). The CDR3 runs 14 residues. V was cut by 4 bases and J by 1 base, with 10 bases left in between. The CDR3 DNA follows: TGTGCCAGCAGCACTGCTAGCGGCACAGATACGCAGTATTTT. Protein product: CASSTASGTDTQYF.

V usage is TRBV2 and J usage is TRBJ2-1; 9 bases agree with TRBD2. The CDR3 sequence is 16 residues long. Unmatched junction bases numbered 12, after V lost 6 bases and J lost 6 bases. CDR1 is SNHLY, CDR2 FYNNEI, per germline. The CDR3 loop reads CASSQRGGTSSNEQFF. Here the CDR3 DNA reads TGTGCCAGCAGCCAACGCGGCGGGACTAGCAGCAATGAGCAGTTCTTC.

This clone was detected only once. The V gene is TRBV5-4, the J gene TRBJ1-1; TRBD1 matches 8 bases. V dropped 4 bases and J dropped 10; count of bases not matched to a gene: 6. Germline V lookup: CDR1 SGHNT, CDR2 YYREEE (reference sequence). The CDR3 is made up of 12 amino acids. DNA for the CDR3: TGTGCCAGCAGCACCCAGACAGGGGCAGCTTTCTTT. Residues: CASSTQTGAAFF.

The chain couples TRBV7-9 to TRBJ1-1, with a tentative D call TRBD1 (6 bases). V was trimmed by 4 bases and J by 9 bases, leaving 18 bases between them. Germline V gene lookup returns CDR1 SEHNR and CDR2 FQNEAQ (reference sequence). CDR3 length: 14 residues. The CDR3 DNA reads as TGTGCCAGCAGCTCCTCGGGTAGGGGGGGGCAAGCTTTCTTT. Encoded protein: CASSSSGRGGQAFF.

The chain employs TRBV25-1 and TRBJ1-6, with 7 bases lining up with TRBD1. J lost 3 bases, V lost 6 bases, and 2 bases had no gene match. CDR3 length: 14 residues. CDR1 is MGHDK, CDR2 SYGVNS, per germline. The CDR3 nucleotides are TGTGCCAGCAGCCAGGGGGTCTATAATTCACCCCTCCACTTT. Translation: CASSQGVYNSPLHF.

The chain carries TRBV15 and TRBJ2-5, with 8 positions matching TRBD1. J lost 6 bases, V lost 4 bases, and 13 bases had no gene match. The V gene's germline CDR1 is LNHNV and CDR2 YYDKDF (reference sequence). The CDR3 is 16 amino acids. CDR3 coding DNA: TGTGCCACCAGCATGACTCGGACAGGGACGAAGCAGACCCAGTACTTC. It codes for CATSMTRTGTKQTQYF.

The V call is TRBV10-3, the J call TRBJ2-7, with D tentatively TRBD2 (5 bases). This CDR3 contains 12 residues. The ends were cut back, 6 bases at V and 5 bases at J, with 11 bases in the middle. CDR1 ENHRY and CDR2 SYGVKD come from the germline V gene. The CDR3 DNA sequence: TGTGCCATCAGCGGAGCCGGGGACGAGCAGTACTTC. Its translation: CAISGAGDEQYF.

The chain joins TRBV7-8 to TRBJ2-1, with 7 positions matching TRBD2. Germline lookup yields CDR1 SGHVS and CDR2 FQNEAQ. The CDR3 has 14 residues. The ends lost 5 bases at V and 6 bases at J; junction bases unmatched: 7. CDR3: CASSGRGVTNEQFF. Here the CDR3 DNA reads TGTGCCAGCAGCGGACGGGGGGTTACCAATGAGCAGTTCTTC.

V is TRBV27 and J is TRBJ1-1, with TRBD1 as a possible D gene (5 bases). V gave up 1 base and J gave up 2 bases, with 8 bases separating them. The CDR3 has 14 residues. Germline CDR1 is MNHEY and CDR2 is SMNVEV (reference sequence). CDR3 in DNA: TGTGCCAGCAGTTTATTTGACAGTAACACTGAAGCTTTCTTT. Translating it yields CASSLFDSNTEAFF.

This clone has a single count. The genes are TRBV9 and TRBJ2-3, with D hard to call. Trimming pared 4 bases from V and 2 bases from J, leaving 11 bases between. Germline CDR1 reads SGDLS; CDR2 reads YYNGEE. The CDR3 covers 14 residues. CDR3 bases: TGTGCCAGCAGCCCTACGCCTGTCACAGATACGCAGTATTTT. This encodes CASSPTPVTDTQYF.

The chain joins TRBV5-6 to TRBJ2-1; 11 bases are a match to TRBD2. Germline V CDR1 and CDR2: SGHDT, YYEEEE. The CDR3 is 18 residues long. After removal of 1 base from V and 8 bases from J, the junction contained 14 bases not matched to a gene. This chain's CDR3 is CASSLFFAWLAGGDEQFF. DNA of the CDR3: TGTGCCAGCAGCTTGTTCTTTGCCTGGCTAGCGGGGGGAGATGAGCAGTTCTTC.

The chain carries TRBV4-1 and TRBJ1-3, with 8 nucleotides matching TRBD1. Looked up from germline, CDR1 is MGHRA and CDR2 is YSYEKL. J lost 2 bases, V lost 1 base, and 7 bases had no gene match. This CDR3 spans 17 amino acids. CDR3 sequence reads: CASSQGRQGNAGNTIYF. CDR3 bases: TGCGCCAGCAGCCAAGGACGACAGGGGAATGCTGGAAACACCATATATTTT.

The genes are TRBV5-8 and TRBJ1-5; 8 bases match TRBD1. The J segment lost 0 bases and the V segment lost 5 bases, leaving 1 base of the junction unmatched. Germline V gives CDR1 SGHTS, CDR2 YDEGEE. CDR3 size: 14 residues. The CDR3 DNA reads as TGTGCCAGCAGAGACAGGGGTAGCAATCAGCCCCAGCATTTT. This codes for CASRDRGSNQPQHF.

The chain joins TRBV30 to TRBJ2-7; 7 positions agree with TRBD1. The germline CDR1 and CDR2 sequences are GTSNPN and SVGIG (reference sequence). With 7 bases clipped from V and 4 bases from J, the junction kept 7 bases outside the gene matches. The CDR3 length is 12 residues. CDR3 protein: CALQGDLYEQYF. In nucleotides, the CDR3 is TGTGCCTTGCAGGGGGACCTTTACGAGCAGTACTTC.

This clone was recorded only once. The V call is TRBV7-2, the J call TRBJ1-1; tentative D call: TRBD1 (5 bases). The V and J ends lost 1 base and 1 base respectively, with 10 bases between them. The length of the CDR3 is 15 residues. Looked up from germline, CDR1 is SGHTA and CDR2 is FQGNSA. The chain's CDR3 is CASSLETGQNTEAFF. For the CDR3, the DNA is TGTGCCAGCAGCTTAGAAACCGGACAGAACACTGAAGCTTTCTTT.

The J gene is TRBJ1-2, the V gene TRBV15; TRBD1 matches 7 bases. This CDR3 comprises 15 residues. Germline CDR1 reads LNHNV; CDR2 reads YYDKDF (reference sequence). The V gene end was trimmed by 1 base and the J gene end by 4 bases; junction bases not matched to a gene: 6. CDR3 sequence reads: CATSRGRGRFYGYTF. CDR3 coding DNA: TGTGCCACCAGCAGAGGAAGGGGGCGATTCTATGGCTACACCTTC.

Comments on this clone: At one end the junction does not follow the germline gene, possibly because of a read error. This chain joins TRBV12-3 or TRBV12-4 and TRBJ1-2; possibly TRBD1 for D (6 bases). CDR3 length: 12 amino acids. The CDR3: CASGPLQGKIIF. The CDR3 nucleotides are TGTGCCAGCGGACCCCTACAGGGAAAAATAATCTTC.

The J gene is TRBJ1-6, the V gene TRBV7-9; TRBD1 agrees at 7 bases. Germline CDR1 reads SEHNR; CDR2 reads FQNEAQ (reference sequence). Trimming removed 4 bases from V and 7 bases from J; junction bases left unmatched: 7. This CDR3 contains 15 residues. The CDR3 nucleotides are TGTGCCAGCAGCTCGGGGACAGAGGGCAATTCACCCCTCCACTTT. Amino acids: CASSSGTEGNSPLHF.

The chain combines TRBV25-1 with TRBJ1-1, with D possibly matching TRBD1 (5 bases). V dropped 6 bases and J dropped 4 bases, with 18 bases sitting between them. Germline V gives CDR1 MGHDK, CDR2 SYGVNS. The CDR3 is 15 residues long. The CDR3 DNA sequence: TGTGCCAGCAGCTATTCGGGGGACGGAGGCACTGAAGCTTTCTTT. Its translation: CASSYSGDGGTEAFF.

CDR3 sequence reads: CASRAAGGDEQYF. CDR3 in DNA: TGTGCCAGCAGAGCCGCGGGGGGCGACGAGCAGTACTTC. The genes are TRBV5-4 and TRBJ2-7; 8 nucleotides agree with TRBD2. V was pared by 5 bases and J by 5 bases, with 6 bases of the junction left unmatched. CDR1 and CDR2 (germline): SGHNT, YYREEE (reference sequence). The CDR3 length is 13 residues. The complete variable domain, with remaining parts taken from reference TRBV5-4 and TRBJ2-7, reads ETGVTQSPTHLIKTRGQQVTLRCSSQSGHNTVSWYQQALGQGPQFIFQYYREEENGRGNFPPRFSGLQFPNYSSELNVNALELDDSALYLCASRAAGGDEQYFGPGTRLTVT.

V gene TRBV2 combines with J gene TRBJ2-7; TRBD1 agrees at 9 bases. CDR1 is SNHLY and CDR2 is FYNNEI in the germline V gene. The CDR3 runs to 14 residues. V shed 6 bases, J shed 2 bases, and the junction held 5 bases outside the gene matches. The CDR3 DNA follows: TGTGCCAGCAGCCCCGGGACAGGGACCTACGAGCAGTACTTC. The encoded protein is CASSPGTGTYEQYF.

The CDR3 sequence is CASSSTGRPQHF. The CDR3 DNA reads as TGTGCCAGCAGCTCTACAGGGAGACCCCAGCATTTT. The V gene is TRBV6-2 or TRBV6-3, the J gene TRBJ1-5; D possibly corresponds to TRBD1 (6 bases). The CDR3 consists of 12 residues. Per the germline V gene, CDR1 is MNHEY and CDR2 is SVGEGT. V dropped 6 bases and J dropped 10 bases, with 13 bases sitting between them.

This chain links TRBV27 with TRBJ2-7, with D possibly matching TRBD1 (5 bases). The germline CDR1 and CDR2 sequences are MNHEY and SMNVEV (reference sequence). The V gene lost 6 bases and the J gene lost 0 bases, with 9 bases spanning the gap. CDR3 length: 13 residues. CDR3 amino acids: CASRQATSYEQYF. The CDR3 bases are TGTGCCAGCAGACAGGCTACCTCCTACGAGCAGTACTTC.

This sequence joins TRBV9 and TRBJ1-2; possibly TRBD1 for D (6 bases). This CDR3 is 13 amino acids long. With 4 bases removed from V and 8 bases from J, the gap between germline ends came to 15 bases. Germline V gene sequence: CDR1 SGDLS, CDR2 YYNGEE. The CDR3 DNA follows: TGTGCCAGCAGCTCCGGGGGGGGCGTCGGCTACACCTTC. Translation: CASSSGGGVGYTF.

The chain uses TRBV4-1 and TRBJ1-2; possible D gene TRBD1, 5 bases. Germline CDR1 is MGHRA and CDR2 is YSYEKL. This CDR3 is built from 17 residues. V lost 1 base and J 5 bases, leaving 20 bases between the germline ends. This chain's CDR3 is CASSQGGVGSTFYGYTF. Here the CDR3 DNA reads TGCGCCAGCAGCCAAGGGGGGGTCGGAAGCACCTTTTATGGCTACACCTTC.

The CDR3 coding sequence is TGTGCCAGCTCACCTGCGGGAGGGCCCGGGGAGCTGTTTTTT. This encodes CASSPAGGPGELFF. The rearrangement links TRBV18 to TRBJ2-2, with 9 nucleotides matching TRBD2. CDR1 is KGHSH, CDR2 LQKENI, per germline. This CDR3 region has 14 residues. The ends lost 3 bases at V and 6 bases at J; junction bases unmatched: 2.

This rearrangement joins TRBV27 to TRBJ2-1; 8 nucleotides align to TRBD2. The germline gives CDR1 MNHEY, CDR2 SMNVEV (reference sequence). The CDR3 contains 13 residues. Trimming cost V 8 bases and J 8 bases; bases outside gene matches: 8. DNA for the CDR3: TGTGCCAGCTACCGGGAGGGTACGGATGAGCAGTTCTTC. It encodes CASYREGTDEQFF.